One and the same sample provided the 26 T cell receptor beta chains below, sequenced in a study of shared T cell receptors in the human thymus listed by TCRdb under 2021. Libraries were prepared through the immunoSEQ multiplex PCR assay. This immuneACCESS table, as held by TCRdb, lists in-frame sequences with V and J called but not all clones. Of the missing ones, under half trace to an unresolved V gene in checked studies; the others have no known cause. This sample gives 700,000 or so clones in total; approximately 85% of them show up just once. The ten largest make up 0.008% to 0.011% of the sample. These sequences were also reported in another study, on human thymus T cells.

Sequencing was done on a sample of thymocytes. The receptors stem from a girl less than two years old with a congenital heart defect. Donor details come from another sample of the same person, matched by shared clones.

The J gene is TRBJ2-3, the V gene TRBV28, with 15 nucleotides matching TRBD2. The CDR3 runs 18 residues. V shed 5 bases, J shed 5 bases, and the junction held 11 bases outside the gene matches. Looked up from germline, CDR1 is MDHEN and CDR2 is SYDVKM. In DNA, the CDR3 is TGTGCCAGCAGTCATGGACTAGCGGGGGGGGCCCTCAGAGATACGCAGTATTTT. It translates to CASSHGLAGGALRDTQYF.

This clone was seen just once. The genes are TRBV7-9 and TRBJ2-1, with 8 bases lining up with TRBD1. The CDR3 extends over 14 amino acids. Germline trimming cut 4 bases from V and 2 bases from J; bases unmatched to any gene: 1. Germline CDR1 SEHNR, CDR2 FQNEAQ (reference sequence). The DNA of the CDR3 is TGTGCCAGCAGCTCGGACAGGGCCTACAATGAGCAGTTCTTC. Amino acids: CASSSDRAYNEQFF.

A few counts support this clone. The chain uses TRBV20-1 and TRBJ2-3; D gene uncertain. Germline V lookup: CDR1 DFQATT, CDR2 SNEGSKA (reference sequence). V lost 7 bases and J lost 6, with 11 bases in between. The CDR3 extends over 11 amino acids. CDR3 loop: CSVQLVDTQYF. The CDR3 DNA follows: TGCAGTGTTCAACTGGTCGATACGCAGTATTTT.

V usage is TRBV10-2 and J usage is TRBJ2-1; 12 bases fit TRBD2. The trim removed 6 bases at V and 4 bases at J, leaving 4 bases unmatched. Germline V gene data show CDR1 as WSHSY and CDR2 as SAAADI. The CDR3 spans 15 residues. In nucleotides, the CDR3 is TGCGCCAGCAGAGTGGGACTAGCGGGTTACAATGAGCAGTTCTTC. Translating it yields CASRVGLAGYNEQFF.

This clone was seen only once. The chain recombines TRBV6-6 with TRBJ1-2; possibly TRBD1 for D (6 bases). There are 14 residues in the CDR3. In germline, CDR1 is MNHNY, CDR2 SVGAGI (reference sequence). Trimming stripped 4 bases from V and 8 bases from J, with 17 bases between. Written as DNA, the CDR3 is TGTGCCAGCAGTTTACAGGGCACCCCCCGGGGCTACACCTTC. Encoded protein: CASSLQGTPRGYTF.

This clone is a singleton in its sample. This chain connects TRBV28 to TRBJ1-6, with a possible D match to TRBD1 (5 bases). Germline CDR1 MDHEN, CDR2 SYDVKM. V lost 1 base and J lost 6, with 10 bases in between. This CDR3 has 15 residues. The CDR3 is CASSLYDSLNSPLHF. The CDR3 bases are TGTGCCAGCAGTTTATATGACAGTCTTAATTCACCCCTCCACTTT. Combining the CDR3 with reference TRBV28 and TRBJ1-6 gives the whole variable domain DVKVTQSSRYLVKRTGEKVFLECVQDMDHENMFWYRQDPGLGLRLIYFSYDVKMKEKGDIPEGYSVSREKKERFSLILESASTNQTSMYLCASSLYDSLNSPLHFGNGTRLTVT.

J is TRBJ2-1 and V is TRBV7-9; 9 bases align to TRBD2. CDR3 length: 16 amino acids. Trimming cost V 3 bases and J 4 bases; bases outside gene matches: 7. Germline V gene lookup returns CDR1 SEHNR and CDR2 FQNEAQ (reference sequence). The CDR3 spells CASSFKPGLAYNEQFF. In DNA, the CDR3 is TGTGCCAGCAGCTTCAAACCGGGACTAGCTTACAATGAGCAGTTCTTC. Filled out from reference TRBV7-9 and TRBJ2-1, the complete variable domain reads DTGVSQNPRHKITKRGQNVTFRCDPISEHNRLYWYRQTLGQGPEFLTYFQNEAQLEKSRLLSDRFSAERPKGSFSTLEIQRTEQGDSAMYLCASSFKPGLAYNEQFFGPGTRLTVL.

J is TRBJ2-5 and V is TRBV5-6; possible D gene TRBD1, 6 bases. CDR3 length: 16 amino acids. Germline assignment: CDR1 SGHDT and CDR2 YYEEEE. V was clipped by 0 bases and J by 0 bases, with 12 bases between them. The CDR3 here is CASSLAGRTDQETQYF. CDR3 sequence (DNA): TGTGCCAGCAGCTTGGCCGGGCGGACAGACCAAGAGACCCAGTACTTC.

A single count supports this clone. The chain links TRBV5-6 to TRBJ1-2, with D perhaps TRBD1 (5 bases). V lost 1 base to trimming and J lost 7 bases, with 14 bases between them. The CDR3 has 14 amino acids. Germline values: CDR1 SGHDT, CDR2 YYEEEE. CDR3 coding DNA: TGTGCCAGCAGCTTGTTCCTCTACGGGGGTGGCTACACCTTC. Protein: CASSLFLYGGGYTF.

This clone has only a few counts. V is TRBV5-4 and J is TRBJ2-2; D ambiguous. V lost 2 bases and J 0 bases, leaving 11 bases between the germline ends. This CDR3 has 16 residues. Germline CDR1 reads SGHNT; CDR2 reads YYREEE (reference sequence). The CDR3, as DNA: TGTGCCAGCAGCTTCTCGACTGGAGCGAACACCGGGGAGCTGTTTTTT. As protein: CASSFSTGANTGELFF.

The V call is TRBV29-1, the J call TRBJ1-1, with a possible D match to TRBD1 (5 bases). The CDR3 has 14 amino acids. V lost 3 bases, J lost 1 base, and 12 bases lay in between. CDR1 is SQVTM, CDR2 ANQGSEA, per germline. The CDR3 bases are TGCAGCGTTGAGGGGCTCCAGGAGAACACTGAAGCTTTCTTT. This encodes CSVEGLQENTEAFF.

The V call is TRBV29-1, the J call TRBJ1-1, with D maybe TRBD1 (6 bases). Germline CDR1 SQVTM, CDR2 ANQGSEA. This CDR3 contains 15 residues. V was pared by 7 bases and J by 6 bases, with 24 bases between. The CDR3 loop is CSERAGESGPPEAFF. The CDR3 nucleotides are TGCAGCGAACGGGCAGGGGAGTCAGGGCCCCCTGAAGCTTTCTTT.

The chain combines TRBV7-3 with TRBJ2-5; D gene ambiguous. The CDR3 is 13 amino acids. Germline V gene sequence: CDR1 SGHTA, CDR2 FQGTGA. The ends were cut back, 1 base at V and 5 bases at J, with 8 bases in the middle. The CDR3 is CASSLRPIETQYF. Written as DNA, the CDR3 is TGTGCCAGCAGCTTAAGGCCCATTGAGACCCAGTACTTC.

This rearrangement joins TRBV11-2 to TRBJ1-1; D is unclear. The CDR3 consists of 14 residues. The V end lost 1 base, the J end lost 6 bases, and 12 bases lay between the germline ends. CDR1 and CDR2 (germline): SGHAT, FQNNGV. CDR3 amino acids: CASSLGREGAEAFF. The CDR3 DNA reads TGTGCCAGCAGCTTAGGACGGGAAGGAGCTGAAGCTTTCTTT.

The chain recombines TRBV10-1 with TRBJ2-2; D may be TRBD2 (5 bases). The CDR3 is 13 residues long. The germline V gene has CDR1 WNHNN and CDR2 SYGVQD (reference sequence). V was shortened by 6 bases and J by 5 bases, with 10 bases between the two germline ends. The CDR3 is CASSVRGTGELFF. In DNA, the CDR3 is TGCGCCAGCAGCGTACGGGGAACCGGGGAGCTGTTTTTT.

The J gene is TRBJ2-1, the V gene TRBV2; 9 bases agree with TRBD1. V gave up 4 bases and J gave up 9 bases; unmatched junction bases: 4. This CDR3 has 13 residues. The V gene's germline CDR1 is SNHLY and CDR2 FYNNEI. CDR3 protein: CASSGTGGSEQFF. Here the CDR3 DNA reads TGTGCCAGCAGTGGTACAGGGGGCAGTGAGCAGTTCTTC. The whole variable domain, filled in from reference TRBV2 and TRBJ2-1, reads EPEVTQTPSHQVTQMGQEVILRCVPISNHLYFYWYRQILGQKVEFLVSFYNNEISEKSEIFDDQFSVERPDGSNFTLKIRSTKLEDSAMYFCASSGTGGSEQFFGPGTRLTVL.

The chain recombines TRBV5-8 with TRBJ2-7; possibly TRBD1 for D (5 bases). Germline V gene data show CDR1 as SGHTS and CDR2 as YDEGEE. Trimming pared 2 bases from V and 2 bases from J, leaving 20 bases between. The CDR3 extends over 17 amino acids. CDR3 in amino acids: CASSFQIQGSPPYEQYF. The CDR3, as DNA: TGTGCCAGCAGCTTTCAGATTCAGGGATCTCCCCCCTACGAGCAGTACTTC.

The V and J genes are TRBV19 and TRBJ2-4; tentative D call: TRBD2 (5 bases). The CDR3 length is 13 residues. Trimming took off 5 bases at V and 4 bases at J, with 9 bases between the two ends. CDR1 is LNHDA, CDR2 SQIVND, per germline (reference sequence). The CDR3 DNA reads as TGTGCCAGTAGTTCCGGGGAGAAAAACATTCAGTACTTC. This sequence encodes CASSSGEKNIQYF.

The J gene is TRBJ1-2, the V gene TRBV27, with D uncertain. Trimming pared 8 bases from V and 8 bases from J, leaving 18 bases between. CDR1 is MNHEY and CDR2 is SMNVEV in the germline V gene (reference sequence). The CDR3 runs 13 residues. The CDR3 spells CASSAFGFGGYTF. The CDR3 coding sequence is TGTGCCAGCTCAGCGTTCGGGTTCGGGGGCTACACCTTC.

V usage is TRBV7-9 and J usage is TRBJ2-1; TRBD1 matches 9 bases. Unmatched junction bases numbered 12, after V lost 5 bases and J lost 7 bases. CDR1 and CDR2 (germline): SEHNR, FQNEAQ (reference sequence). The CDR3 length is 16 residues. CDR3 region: CASSLTGTGSRNEQFF. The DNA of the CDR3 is TGTGCCAGCAGCCTCACCGGGACAGGGTCTAGGAATGAGCAGTTCTTC. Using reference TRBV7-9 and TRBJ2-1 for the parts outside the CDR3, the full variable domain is DTGVSQNPRHKITKRGQNVTFRCDPISEHNRLYWYRQTLGQGPEFLTYFQNEAQLEKSRLLSDRFSAERPKGSFSTLEIQRTEQGDSAMYLCASSLTGTGSRNEQFFGPGTRLTVL.

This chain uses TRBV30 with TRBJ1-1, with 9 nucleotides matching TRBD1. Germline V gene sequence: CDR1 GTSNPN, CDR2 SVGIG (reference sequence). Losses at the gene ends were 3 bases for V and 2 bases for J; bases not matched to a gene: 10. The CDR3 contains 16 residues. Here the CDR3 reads CAWSGMDRGLNTEAFF. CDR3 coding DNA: TGTGCCTGGAGCGGGATGGACAGGGGTCTTAACACTGAAGCTTTCTTT.

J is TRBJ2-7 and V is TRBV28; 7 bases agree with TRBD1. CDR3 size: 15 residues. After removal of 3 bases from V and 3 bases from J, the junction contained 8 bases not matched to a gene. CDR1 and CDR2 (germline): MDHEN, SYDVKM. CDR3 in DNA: TGTGCCAGCAGTTTCTTTGGGGACAGCTACTACGAGCAGTACTTC. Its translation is CASSFFGDSYYEQYF.

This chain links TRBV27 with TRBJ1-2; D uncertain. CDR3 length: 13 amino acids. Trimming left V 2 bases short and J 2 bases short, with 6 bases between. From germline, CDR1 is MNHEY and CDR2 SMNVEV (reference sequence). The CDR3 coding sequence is TGTGCCAGCAGTTTAGGCGGGAACTATGGCTACACCTTC. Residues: CASSLGGNYGYTF.

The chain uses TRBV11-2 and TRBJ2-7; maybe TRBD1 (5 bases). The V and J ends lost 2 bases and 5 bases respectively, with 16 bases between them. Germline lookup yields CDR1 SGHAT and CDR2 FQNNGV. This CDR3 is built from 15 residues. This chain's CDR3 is CASSLPVTGFHEQYF. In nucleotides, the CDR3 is TGTGCCAGCAGCTTACCAGTTACAGGTTTCCACGAGCAGTACTTC. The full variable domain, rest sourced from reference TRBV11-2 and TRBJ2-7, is EAGVAQSPRYKIIEKRQSVAFWCNPISGHATLYWYQQILGQGPKLLIQFQNNGVVDDSQLPKDRFSAERLKGVDSTLKIQPAKLEDSAVYLCASSLPVTGFHEQYFGPGTRLTVT.

The CDR3 coding sequence is TGCAGCGTTGGGGAGACAAAGGCACCGCCCCAGCATTTT. Its protein is CSVGETKAPPQHF. The genes are TRBV29-1 and TRBJ1-5; D remains unclear. Germline values: CDR1 SQVTM, CDR2 ANQGSEA. Trimming pared 4 bases from V and 9 bases from J, leaving 16 bases between. This CDR3 has 13 residues.

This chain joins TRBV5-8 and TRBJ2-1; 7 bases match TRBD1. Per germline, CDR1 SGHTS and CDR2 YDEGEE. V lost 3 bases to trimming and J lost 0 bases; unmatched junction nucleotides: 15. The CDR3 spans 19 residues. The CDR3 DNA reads TGTGCCAGCAGCTGGGGACAGTTGGCTTCCCCGAGCTCCTACAATGAGCAGTTCTTC. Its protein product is CASSWGQLASPSSYNEQFF.